Reported below is one T cell receptor (beta chain). Its antigen is as yet unknown. The germline CDR1 and CDR2 sequences are SGDLS and YYNGEE. After removal of 4 bases from V and 3 bases from J, the junction contained 4 bases not matched to a gene. CDR3 length: 14 amino acids. Profiling that covered TCR beta VDJ and CDR3 relied on genomic DNA as its template. TCRdb re-called the reads through MiXCR, storing one row per CDR3 protein. The sample has roughly 500,000 distinct CDR3 sequences; roughly a third are singletons. This sample is drawn from a study of CD8+CD57+ T cells in acquired aplastic anemia. Study outcomes and limitations: With respect to CD8+ Simpson's diversity, patients and controls did not differ significantly.

CD8+CD57+ cell expansion had been shown by flow cytometry in patients chosen for sequencing. The origin of this receptor is a human donor with aplastic anemia. Sample: sorted CD4+, CD8+, or CD8+CD57+ T cells (not recorded which) from PBMCs. The chain couples TRBV9 to TRBJ2-1, with 7 bases aligning to TRBD2. CDR3 sequence reads: CASSILAIYNEQFF. The CDR3 DNA sequence: TGTGCCAGCAGCATACTAGCGATCTACAATGAGCAGTTCTTC. The full variable domain, in which reference TRBV9 and TRBJ2-1 provide the parts outside the CDR3, is DSGVTQTPKHLITATGQRVTLRCSPRSGDLSVYWYQQSLDQGLQFLIQYYNGEERAKGNILERFSAQQFPDLHSELNLSSLELGDSALYFCASSILAIYNEQFFGPGTRLTVL.